The 31 T cell receptor beta chains below come from one sample, sequenced in a study of T cell repertoires in cytomegalovirus infection. Which antigens these TCRs recognize remains unknown. MiXCR was run by TCRdb on the reads, yielding one entry per CDR3 protein. Of around 100,000 distinct CDR3 sequences listed, roughly 9.1% are singletons. What was sequenced was PBMCs, sequenced either directly or after in vitro stimulation (not recorded which). The receptors come from a human donor in good health (CMV status not recorded). Some clones in this sample may be carry-over from other donors' samples.

V and J are TRBV4-3 and TRBJ2-1; D gene unclear. The ends were cut back, 2 bases at V and 5 bases at J, with 22 bases in the middle. Germline V gene data show CDR1 as LGHNA and CDR2 as YSLEER. The CDR3 totals 18 residues. CDR3 protein: CASSQQDLLPSTHNEQFF. The CDR3 nucleotides read TGCGCCAGCAGCCAACAAGATCTCCTCCCTTCAACCCACAATGAGCAGTTCTTC.

This clonotype was observed a handful of times. V and J are TRBV7-9 and TRBJ2-1; possibly TRBD2 for D (6 bases). Deletions cut 6 bases from V and 6 bases from J, with 9 bases between. CDR3 length: 12 residues. CDR1 and CDR2 (germline): SEHNR, FQNEAQ (reference sequence). Here the CDR3 DNA reads TGTGCCAGCAGGGTAGCGGTCAATGAGCAGTTCTTC. It translates to CASRVAVNEQFF.

This clonotype has at least ten counts. The chain couples TRBV4-3 to TRBJ2-3; possible D gene TRBD1, 6 bases. V was pared by 3 bases and J by 1 base, with 17 bases between. The CDR3 loop spans 17 amino acids. Germline lookup yields CDR1 LGHNA and CDR2 YSLEER. The CDR3, as DNA: TGCGCCAGCAGCCATGAGGTCAGGGGTCGGGGCACAGATACGCAGTATTTT. Residues: CASSHEVRGRGTDTQYF.

This clonotype occurred many times. This chain connects TRBV7-2 to TRBJ2-1, with TRBD2 matching 9 bases. The CDR3 is 19 amino acids. Germline V lookup: CDR1 SGHTA, CDR2 FQGNSA. V gave up 5 bases and J gave up 6 bases; unmatched junction bases: 20. CDR3 loop: CASSLRGSGFGGLANEQFF. CDR3 DNA: TGTGCCAGCAGCCTCCGGGGCAGTGGGTTTGGGGGACTAGCCAATGAGCAGTTCTTC.

This clonotype has ten or more counts. The rearrangement uses TRBV11-2 and TRBJ1-5; 9 positions agree with TRBD1. Germline CDR1 is SGHAT and CDR2 is FQNNGV. This CDR3 spans 14 amino acids. V was pared by 3 bases and J by 5 bases, with 2 bases of the junction left unmatched. CDR3 nucleotide sequence: TGTGCCAGCAGCTTCGGACAGGGGTATCAGCCCCAGCATTTT. This sequence encodes CASSFGQGYQPQHF.

This clonotype was recorded many times. The genes are TRBV7-2 and TRBJ2-2; D perhaps matches TRBD1 (6 bases). Germline CDR1 and CDR2: SGHTA and FQGNSA. The CDR3 length is 15 residues. Trimming removed 3 bases from V and 5 bases from J, with 13 bases in between. The CDR3 reads CASSFRGQGTGELFF. The DNA for the CDR3 is TGTGCCAGCAGCTTCAGGGGTCAAGGTACCGGGGAGCTGTTTTTT.

This clonotype was seen a handful of times. This sequence joins TRBV7-8 and TRBJ1-4, with D possibly matching TRBD1 (6 bases). This CDR3 is 14 amino acids long. Per germline, CDR1 SGHVS and CDR2 FQNEAQ. Trimming left V 2 bases short and J 7 bases short, with 11 bases between. CDR3 protein: CASSLQGWVEKLFF. CDR3 DNA sequence: TGTGCCAGCAGCTTACAGGGGTGGGTTGAAAAACTGTTTTTT.

This clonotype has more than one count but fewer than ten. The genes are TRBV19 and TRBJ2-1, with TRBD2 matching 9 bases. The length of the CDR3 is 15 residues. Germline CDR1 reads LNHDA; CDR2 reads SQIVND (reference sequence). With V trimmed by 5 bases and J by 8 bases, 10 bases remained unmatched. This chain's CDR3 is CASSVWAGGRDEQFF. The CDR3 coding sequence is TGTGCCAGTAGTGTATGGGCGGGAGGGAGGGATGAGCAGTTCTTC.

The CDR3 DNA reads TGTGCCAGCAGCCAAGGCCACTACTCTGGGGCCAACGTCCTGACTTTC. This sequence encodes CASSQGHYSGANVLTF. The chain is built from TRBV14 and TRBJ2-6, with D hard to call. In germline, CDR1 is SGHDN, CDR2 FVKESK. The ends were cut back, 1 base at V and 0 bases at J, with 7 bases in the middle. CDR3 length: 16 residues.

The chain carries TRBV6-5 and TRBJ2-7, with 7 bases identical to TRBD1. V lost 2 bases, J lost 3 bases, and 7 bases stayed unmatched. The length of the CDR3 is 15 residues. Germline V CDR1 and CDR2: MNHEY, SVGAGI. Here the CDR3 reads CASSYDTQGVYEQYF. The CDR3 DNA reads TGTGCCAGCAGTTACGATACGCAGGGGGTCTACGAGCAGTACTTC.

This rearrangement joins TRBV28 to TRBJ2-7; TRBD1 matches at 7 bases. CDR3 length: 13 residues. Trimming cost V 5 bases and J 7 bases; bases outside gene matches: 8. Germline CDR1 MDHEN, CDR2 SYDVKM. The CDR3 bases are TGTGCCAGCAGTCCACAGGGGTCACGGGAGCAGTACGTC. Its translation is CASSPQGSREQYV.

This sequence joins TRBV14 and TRBJ2-1, with D possibly being TRBD2 (6 bases). The V end was cut by 2 bases, the J end by 9 bases, with 14 bases between. Germline V lookup: CDR1 SGHDN, CDR2 FVKESK. The CDR3 loop spans 14 amino acids. The CDR3 sequence is CASSQIAVVTEQFF. In DNA form, the CDR3 reads TGTGCCAGCAGCCAAATAGCGGTGGTTACTGAGCAGTTCTTC.

The sample holds many counts of this clonotype. V and J are TRBV7-6 and TRBJ1-4, with 7 bases aligning to TRBD1. The length of the CDR3 is 16 residues. From germline, CDR1 is SGHVS and CDR2 FNYEAQ. V shed 1 base and J 8 bases; nucleotides not matched to a gene: 10. The CDR3 nucleotides are TGTGCCAGCAGCTTAGAGGAGGGGGCAGGTTCCGAAAAACTGTTTTTT. Protein sequence: CASSLEEGAGSEKLFF. The variable domain in full, with the rest retrieved from reference TRBV7-6 and TRBJ1-4, is GAGVSQSPRYKVTKRGQDVALRCDPISGHVSLYWYRQALGQGPEFLTYFNYEAQQDKSGLPNDRFSAERPEGSISTLTIQRTEQRDSAMYRCASSLEEGAGSEKLFFGSGTQLSVL.

This clonotype appeared many times. V usage is TRBV12-5 and J usage is TRBJ1-5, with TRBD1 matching 9 bases. The V segment lost 1 base and the J segment 3 bases; nucleotides outside the gene matches: 10. The CDR3 runs to 18 residues. Germline V gives CDR1 LGHNT, CDR2 FRNRAP. The CDR3 protein is CASGLAPTGTGLNQPQHF. CDR3 bases: TGTGCTAGTGGTTTGGCACCAACCGGGACAGGGCTCAATCAGCCCCAGCATTTT.

The chain uses TRBV10-1 and TRBJ2-1; TRBD1 agrees at 7 bases. Germline V CDR1 and CDR2: WNHNN, SYGVQD (reference sequence). The CDR3 covers 14 residues. V shed 2 bases, J shed 4 bases, and the junction held 2 bases outside the gene matches. CDR3 amino acids: CASSEGTVYNEQFF. Here the CDR3 DNA reads TGCGCCAGCAGTGAGGGGACAGTATACAATGAGCAGTTCTTC.

This clonotype has ten or more counts. The rearrangement links TRBV12-3 or TRBV12-4 to TRBJ1-2, with D hard to call. This CDR3 region has 14 residues. The V gene lost 1 base and the J gene lost 4 bases, with 10 bases spanning the gap. The CDR3 region has the DNA TGTGCCAGCAGTTTAGACCCAGGCTCCTATGGCTACACCTTC. This gives the protein CASSLDPGSYGYTF.

This clonotype was picked up many times. The rearrangement uses TRBV6-6 and TRBJ1-2; 8 bases are shared with TRBD1. The CDR3 is 14 residues long. The V gene's germline CDR1 is MNHNY and CDR2 SVGAGI (reference sequence). The V gene end was trimmed by 6 bases and the J gene end by 1 base; junction bases not matched to a gene: 4. The CDR3 bases are TGTGCCAGCAGCTCAGGGGGCGGTAACTATGGCTACACCTTC. Amino acids: CASSSGGGNYGYTF.

This clonotype was detected ten times or more. The rearrangement links TRBV7-2 to TRBJ2-7; either TRBD1 or TRBD2 may fit D (5 bases each). Per germline, CDR1 SGHTA and CDR2 FQGNSA. The ends were cut back, 8 bases at V and 5 bases at J, with 19 bases in the middle. This CDR3 is 14 amino acids long. The CDR3 region has the DNA TGTGCCAGCCGAGGGTGGCAGGGACGAAACGAGCAGTACTTC. Translating it yields CASRGWQGRNEQYF.

This clonotype was detected ten times or more. The chain joins TRBV7-8 to TRBJ2-5; TRBD1 aligns across 9 bases. Germline V gives CDR1 SGHVS, CDR2 FQNEAQ. The CDR3 sequence is 16 residues long. V shed 5 bases, J shed 5 bases, and the junction held 12 bases outside the gene matches. CDR3 loop: CASSPGQGIRGETQYF. For the CDR3, the DNA is TGTGCCAGCAGCCCGGGACAGGGAATAAGGGGGGAGACCCAGTACTTC. The variable domain in full, with the rest retrieved from reference TRBV7-8 and TRBJ2-5, is GAGVSQSPRYKVAKRGQDVALRCDPISGHVSLFWYQQALGQGPEFLTYFQNEAQLDKSGLPSDRFFAERPEGSVSTLKIQRTQQEDSAVYLCASSPGQGIRGETQYFGPGTRLLVL.

This clonotype was found many times. V is TRBV7-2 and J is TRBJ2-1; no reliable D call. CDR3 size: 15 residues. V was cut by 0 bases and J by 5 bases, with 11 bases left in between. Germline V lookup: CDR1 SGHTA, CDR2 FQGNSA. CDR3 residues: CASSLAAQTHNEQFF. As DNA, the CDR3 is TGTGCCAGCAGCTTAGCCGCACAGACACACAATGAGCAGTTCTTC.

The rearrangement links TRBV7-2 to TRBJ2-7; no clear D. The CDR3 has 13 residues. V was cut by 2 bases and J by 4 bases, with 9 bases left in between. Germline-derived CDR1 and CDR2 are SGHTA and FQGNSA. The CDR3 DNA follows: TGTGCCAGCAGCTTAAATTCACAGTACGAGCAGTACGTC. Translated, it gives CASSLNSQYEQYV.

This clonotype was counted between two and nine times. V gene TRBV6-2 or TRBV6-3 combines with J gene TRBJ2-3, with a possible D match to TRBD1 (6 bases). The CDR3 consists of 16 residues. V was shortened by 7 bases and J by 6 bases, with 23 bases between the two germline ends. The germline CDR1 and CDR2 sequences are MNHEY and SVGEGT. The CDR3 here is CASTELGGPSLDTQYF. The CDR3 coding sequence is TGTGCCAGCACCGAACTAGGGGGACCTTCATTGGATACGCAGTATTTT.

The table lists this clonotype with a few counts. This chain joins TRBV20-1 and TRBJ1-2, with 7 nucleotides matching TRBD1. Germline CDR1 and CDR2: DFQATT and SNEGSKA (reference sequence). The CDR3 extends over 14 amino acids. The V and J ends lost 5 bases and 0 bases, in that order; junction bases with no gene match: 6. CDR3 DNA sequence: TGCAGTGCTTCCGGGACAGTGTCTAACTATGGCTACACCTTC. It codes for CSASGTVSNYGYTF.

This clonotype has at least ten counts. The chain has TRBV7-2 and TRBJ2-1, with 14 bases lining up with TRBD2. Trimming cost V 5 bases and J 9 bases; bases outside gene matches: 9. CDR3 length equals 16 residues. Germline V CDR1 and CDR2: SGHTA, FQGNSA. For the CDR3, the DNA is TGTGCCAGCAGCGCCCGGGGGACTAGCGGGAGAACTGAGCAGTTCTTC. As protein: CASSARGTSGRTEQFF.

The chain joins TRBV7-9 to TRBJ2-4, with D unresolved. The CDR3 consists of 16 residues. The germline CDR1 and CDR2 sequences are SEHNR and FQNEAQ (reference sequence). Deletions cut 1 base from V and 0 bases from J, with 10 bases between. The CDR3 sequence: CASSLGWEIAKNIQYF. The CDR3 nucleotides are TGTGCCAGCAGCTTAGGGTGGGAAATAGCCAAAAACATTCAGTACTTC.

This clonotype has a handful of counts. The CDR3 reads CASIKPRGLAGDSREQFF. DNA for the CDR3: TGTGCCAGCATTAAACCAAGAGGACTAGCGGGAGATAGCAGGGAGCAGTTCTTC. The V call is TRBV2, the J call TRBJ2-1; 13 bases line up with TRBD2. The germline CDR1 and CDR2 sequences are SNHLY and FYNNEI. With 7 bases clipped from V and 10 bases from J, the junction kept 19 bases outside the gene matches. The CDR3 is made up of 18 amino acids.

The chain is built from TRBV7-9 and TRBJ2-3, with D unresolved. Germline assignment: CDR1 SEHNR and CDR2 FQNEAQ (reference sequence). V lost 1 base and J lost 6, with 11 bases in between. The CDR3 contains 14 residues. The CDR3 sequence: CASSLGLGGDTQYF. The CDR3 DNA is TGTGCCAGCAGCTTAGGTCTAGGTGGGGATACGCAGTATTTT.

This clonotype was recorded many times. The chain links TRBV10-3 to TRBJ2-7, with 8 bases matching TRBD2. V was clipped by 2 bases and J by 5 bases; unmatched bases: 11. The CDR3 extends over 16 amino acids. CDR1 and CDR2 from the germline V gene are ENHRY and SYGVKD. This chain's CDR3 is CAISEVGRGRPDEQYF. The CDR3 nucleotides read TGTGCCATCAGTGAGGTCGGGAGGGGGAGGCCGGACGAGCAGTACTTC.

CDR3 sequence: CASRVSNEKLFF. The DNA of the CDR3 is TGTGCCAGCAGGGTGTCTAATGAAAAACTGTTTTTT. The genes are TRBV19 and TRBJ1-4, with D perhaps TRBD1 (5 bases). Germline V gene data show CDR1 as LNHDA and CDR2 as SQIVND (reference sequence). V was trimmed by 9 bases and J by 3 bases, leaving 8 bases between them. The CDR3 has 12 residues.

To note about this clonotype: This may stem from a read error, because a much larger clone lies one nucleotide away. V and J are TRBV15 and TRBJ1-6; D not resolved. CDR3 length equals 13 residues. Germline V gene sequence: CDR1 LNHNV, CDR2 YYDKDF (reference sequence). The CDR3 loop is CATSREPNLPLHF. DNA for the CDR3: TGTGCCACCAGCAGAGAGCCGAATTTACCCCTCCACTTT.

This clonotype was counted between two and nine times. The V and J genes are TRBV7-9 and TRBJ2-1; no reliable D call. The germline CDR1 and CDR2 sequences are SEHNR and FQNEAQ (reference sequence). Between the trimmed V and J ends, which lost 3 bases and 4 bases, there was a span of 10 bases. CDR3 length equals 14 residues. CDR3 coding DNA: TGTGCCAGCAGCTTCGCCGAATCTTACAATGAGCAGTTCTTC. Protein sequence: CASSFAESYNEQFF.